What follows are 27 T cell receptor beta chains derived from one specimen sequenced in a study of beta chain features in type 1 diabetes. Study-level results: Type 1 diabetes patients had moderately but significantly shorter TCRB CDR3s in all four CD4+ subsets.

Antigens for these TCRs are unknown. The whole isolated RNA underwent reverse transcription, so sequencing captured expressed TCRB transcripts. The table came from immunoSEQ multiplex PCR; TCRdb's copy has only in-frame clones and leaves some out. Here the sample spans under 850,000 clones, roughly 13% being singletons. The sequenced sample was naive CD4+ T cells from blood. Every receptor here comes from a man aged 18-30 years with type 1 diabetes.

The V gene is TRBV7-2, the J gene TRBJ2-3; D is uncertain. Germline V gene sequence: CDR1 SGHTA, CDR2 FQGNSA. The CDR3 contains 13 residues. Trimming removed 5 bases at V and 6 bases at J, with 12 bases between. CDR3 nucleotide sequence: TGTGCCAGCAGCCCCCAGAGCCCTGATACGCAGTATTTT. Translated: CASSPQSPDTQYF.

This clone was picked up a small number of times. The chain joins TRBV9 to TRBJ1-3, with a possible D match to TRBD1 (5 bases). Trimming pared 4 bases from V and 0 bases from J, leaving 11 bases between. Germline-derived CDR1 and CDR2 are SGDLS and YYNGEE. This CDR3 has 15 residues. The CDR3: CASSPGGSSGNTIYF. In DNA form, the CDR3 reads TGTGCCAGCAGCCCCGGGGGAAGCTCTGGAAACACCATATATTTT.

About this clone itself: Other DNA sequences from this sample encode an identical CDR3 as well. The CDR3 here is CASSVGNQPQHF. The DNA for the CDR3 is TGTGCCAGCAGCGTAGGAAATCAGCCCCAGCATTTT. This chain uses TRBV9 with TRBJ1-5, with no clear D. Trimming took off 0 bases at V and 4 bases at J, with 2 bases between the two ends. The CDR3 is made up of 12 amino acids. Germline loops: CDR1 SGDLS, CDR2 YYNGEE.

The sample holds a few counts of this clone. The rearrangement uses TRBV7-9 and TRBJ1-1, with TRBD1 identical over 12 bases. CDR3 size: 16 residues. The V gene's germline CDR1 is SEHNR and CDR2 FQNEAQ (reference sequence). With 6 bases clipped from V and 3 bases from J, the junction kept 8 bases outside the gene matches. The CDR3 loop reads CASRFGTGGRDTEAFF. CDR3 bases: TGTGCCAGCAGGTTCGGGACAGGGGGCCGGGACACTGAAGCTTTCTTT.

The chain couples TRBV25-1 to TRBJ2-7; D not certain. Trimming removed 0 bases at V and 0 bases at J, with 12 bases between. CDR1 is MGHDK and CDR2 is SYGVNS in the germline V gene. The CDR3 spans 16 residues. The CDR3 DNA reads TGTGCCAGCAGTGAATATTCCCAGCTGAGCTCCTACGAGCAGTACTTC. It translates to CASSEYSQLSSYEQYF.

A few counts support this clone. The chain has TRBV7-9 and TRBJ1-2, with D unclear. Germline V gene sequence: CDR1 SEHNR, CDR2 FQNEAQ (reference sequence). Trimming removed 0 bases from V and 7 bases from J, with 15 bases in between. CDR3 length: 15 amino acids. Here the CDR3 reads CASSLAWGYNPGYTF. In DNA form, the CDR3 reads TGTGCCAGCAGCTTAGCGTGGGGATACAATCCTGGCTACACCTTC.

This clone occurred a few times. Other DNA sequences of this sample code for an identical CDR3. The chain combines TRBV30 with TRBJ2-5; 7 positions agree with TRBD1. The trim removed 1 base at V and 4 bases at J, leaving 3 bases unmatched. Looked up from germline, CDR1 is GTSNPN and CDR2 is SVGIG (reference sequence). The CDR3 loop spans 13 amino acids. The CDR3 coding sequence is TGTGCCTGGAGTGGACAGGGTAGAGAGACCCAGTACTTC. It codes for CAWSGQGRETQYF.

The genes are TRBV6-5 and TRBJ1-6; no definite D call. The CDR3 covers 14 residues. The V and J ends lost 5 bases and 9 bases respectively, with 14 bases between them. Per germline, CDR1 MNHEY and CDR2 SVGAGI. The CDR3 nucleotides read TGTGCCAGCAGTCGGAGCATAGAGGGTTCACCCCTCCACTTT. It is translated as CASSRSIEGSPLHF.

V usage is TRBV7-8 and J usage is TRBJ2-5; unclear D gene. The V gene lost 1 base and the J gene lost 0 bases, with 12 bases spanning the gap. Germline V gives CDR1 SGHVS, CDR2 FQNEAQ. This CDR3 is 16 amino acids long. The CDR3 reads CASSLGAGRNQETQYF. DNA for the CDR3: TGTGCCAGCAGCTTAGGAGCTGGACGGAACCAAGAGACCCAGTACTTC.

There are a few counts of this clone. The rearrangement joins TRBV4-2 to TRBJ1-2; 8 bases fit TRBD1. Germline V gene data show CDR1 as LGHNA and CDR2 as YNFKEQ. CDR3 size: 15 residues. V shed 1 base and J 4 bases; nucleotides not matched to a gene: 5. In nucleotides, the CDR3 is TGTGCCAGCAGCCAAGCAGACAGGGGAAGCTATGGCTACACCTTC. Translation gives CASSQADRGSYGYTF.

This clone was seen only a few times. The sample has other DNA sequences that encode this CDR3 too. The V and J genes are TRBV30 and TRBJ1-5, with D unresolved. Germline loops: CDR1 GTSNPN, CDR2 SVGIG (reference sequence). V was shortened by 0 bases and J by 1 base, with 4 bases between the two germline ends. This CDR3 is built from 13 residues. The CDR3, as DNA: TGTGCCTGGAGTGTTAGGAGCAATCAGCCCCAGCATTTT. Residues: CAWSVRSNQPQHF.

The V and J genes are TRBV7-2 and TRBJ2-3; tentative D call: TRBD1 (6 bases). Germline V lookup: CDR1 SGHTA, CDR2 FQGNSA. V lost 7 bases and J 0 bases, leaving 14 bases between the germline ends. The CDR3 length is 15 residues. CDR3 sequence (DNA): TGTGCCAGCAAGCAGGGGATAATGAGCACAGATACGCAGTATTTT. Its protein product is CASKQGIMSTDTQYF.

V usage is TRBV6-6 and J usage is TRBJ2-7; 10 nucleotides line up with TRBD1. Germline values: CDR1 MNHNY, CDR2 SVGAGI (reference sequence). The CDR3 has 15 amino acids. J gave up 2 bases and V 5 bases, and 6 bases lay outside the gene matches. CDR3 loop: CASSLLGQGAYEQYF. For the CDR3, the DNA is TGTGCCAGCAGTCTCCTCGGACAGGGGGCCTACGAGCAGTACTTC.

This clone was seen only a few times. The rearrangement joins TRBV10-2 to TRBJ2-1; D is undetermined. Germline loops: CDR1 WSHSY, CDR2 SAAADI. CDR3 size: 10 residues. Trimming stripped 6 bases from V and 15 bases from J, with 12 bases between. The CDR3 protein is CASRWALGFF. The CDR3 nucleotides read TGCGCCAGCAGATGGGCCCTGGGGTTCTTC.

This clone was observed a few times. This chain joins TRBV18 and TRBJ2-5; 8 bases are shared with TRBD2. Germline CDR1 KGHSH, CDR2 LQKENI. Trimming cost V 8 bases and J 4 bases; bases outside gene matches: 9. The CDR3 covers 14 residues. The CDR3 DNA reads TGTGCCAGCGCCCCCGGGGGGGTTGGAGAGACCCAGTACTTC. It codes for CASAPGGVGETQYF. Drawing the rest from reference TRBV18 and TRBJ2-5, the complete variable domain is NAGVMQNPRHLVRRRGQEARLRCSPMKGHSHVYWYRQLPEEGLKFMVYLQKENIIDESGMPKERFSAEFPKEGPSILRIQQVVRGDSAAYFCASAPGGVGETQYFGPGTRLLVL.

This clone has more than one count but fewer than ten. This CDR3 is CASSPTQAPKKETQYF. Written as DNA, the CDR3 is TGTGCCAGCAGCCCGACCCAGGCACCGAAAAAAGAGACCCAGTACTTC. V usage is TRBV14 and J usage is TRBJ2-5, with D hard to call. Trimming cost V 4 bases and J 3 bases, with 18 bases left between them. The CDR3 has 16 amino acids. Germline lookup yields CDR1 SGHDN and CDR2 FVKESK.

As regards this clone: Other DNA sequences in the sample encode the same CDR3. The V and J genes are TRBV30 and TRBJ2-5; TRBD2 might be the D (5 bases). In germline, CDR1 is GTSNPN, CDR2 SVGIG (reference sequence). V lost 2 bases and J 1 base, leaving 8 bases between the germline ends. This CDR3 contains 13 residues. The CDR3 sequence: CAWSRGFQETQYF. For the CDR3, the DNA is TGTGCCTGGAGTCGCGGGTTCCAAGAGACCCAGTACTTC.

The sample holds a few counts of this clone. V and J are TRBV12-5 and TRBJ1-1; no definite D call. The V gene lost 8 bases and the J gene lost 1 base, with 11 bases spanning the gap. Germline CDR1 LGHNT, CDR2 FRNRAP. The CDR3 runs 13 residues. The chain's CDR3 is CASNSRRNTEAFF. The CDR3 bases are TGTGCTAGTAATAGTAGGCGGAACACTGAAGCTTTCTTT. The variable domain in full, completed from reference TRBV12-5 and TRBJ1-1, reads DARVTQTPRHKVTEMGQEVTMRCQPILGHNTVFWYRQTMMQGLELLAYFRNRAPLDDSGMPKDRFSAEMPDATLATLKIQPSEPRDSAVYFCASNSRRNTEAFFGQGTRLTVV.

This clone was counted only a few times. This sample also contains other DNA sequences that code for the same CDR3. The J gene is TRBJ2-1, the V gene TRBV11-3; D uncertain. This CDR3 is 12 amino acids long. Trimming pared 0 bases from V and 10 bases from J, leaving 7 bases between. Germline V gene lookup returns CDR1 SGHNT and CDR2 YENEEA. CDR3 protein: CASSLDVGEQFF. The CDR3 region has the DNA TGTGCCAGCAGCTTAGATGTTGGGGAGCAGTTCTTC. The full variable domain, in which reference TRBV11-3 and TRBJ2-1 provide the parts outside the CDR3, is EAGVVQSPRYKIIEKKQPVAFWCNPISGHNTLYWYLQNLGQGPELLIRYENEEAVDDSQLPKDRFSAERLKGVDSTLKIQPAELGDSAVYLCASSLDVGEQFFGPGTRLTVL.

A few counts support this clone. This chain uses TRBV5-1 with TRBJ2-1, with D tentatively TRBD1 (5 bases). Germline assignment: CDR1 SGHRS and CDR2 YFSETQ. Trimming removed 0 bases from V and 8 bases from J, with 12 bases in between. This CDR3 comprises 14 residues. The CDR3 DNA sequence: TGCGCCAGCAGCTTGGATGCAGGGCCCTATGAGCAGTTCTTC. Protein sequence: CASSLDAGPYEQFF.

The chain joins TRBV14 to TRBJ1-2, with TRBD1 matching over 9 bases. V lost 1 base to trimming and J lost 1 base; unmatched junction nucleotides: 4. The CDR3 contains 16 residues. CDR1 and CDR2 from the germline V gene are SGHDN and FVKESK. The chain's CDR3 is CASSQAGTGNNYGYTF. The CDR3 nucleotides are TGTGCCAGCAGCCAAGCCGGGACAGGGAATAACTATGGCTACACCTTC.

Only a few counts were recorded for this clone. The rearrangement joins TRBV19 to TRBJ2-7; 8 bases are shared with TRBD1. V trimming: 10 bases; J trimming: 3 bases; junction bases outside the gene matches: 14. The CDR3 totals 15 residues. Germline V gene sequence: CDR1 LNHDA, CDR2 SQIVND (reference sequence). This CDR3 is CATLPGTGGIYEQYF. CDR3 DNA: TGTGCCACCCTACCCGGGACAGGTGGCATCTACGAGCAGTACTTC. Drawing the rest from reference TRBV19 and TRBJ2-7, the complete variable domain is DGGITQSPKYLFRKEGQNVTLSCEQNLNHDAMYWYRQDPGQGLRLIYYSQIVNDFQKGDIAEGYSVSREKKESFPLTVTSAQKNPTAFYLCATLPGTGGIYEQYFGPGTRLTVT.

In its sample, this clone was seen a few times. The rearrangement links TRBV5-8 to TRBJ1-2; 7 bases match TRBD1. The CDR3 totals 14 residues. The V gene's germline CDR1 is SGHTS and CDR2 YDEGEE. After removal of 3 bases from V and 2 bases from J, the junction contained 4 bases not matched to a gene. DNA for the CDR3: TGTGCCAGCAGCTCACTGACAGGGAACTATGGCTACACCTTC. This codes for CASSSLTGNYGYTF.

This clone was found a few times. The rearrangement joins TRBV18 to TRBJ2-1, with D unresolved. The CDR3 consists of 15 residues. Trimming shortened V by 3 bases and J by 3 bases, and 12 bases separated the two germline ends. Germline CDR1 reads KGHSH; CDR2 reads LQKENI. The CDR3 nucleotides are TGTGCCAGCTCACCTAATATGGGCAGCTACAATGAGCAGTTCTTC. Amino acids: CASSPNMGSYNEQFF.

This rearrangement joins TRBV9 to TRBJ2-1; TRBD1 agrees at 7 bases. CDR1 and CDR2 from the germline V gene are SGDLS and YYNGEE. This CDR3 contains 15 residues. V was clipped by 4 bases and J by 3 bases; unmatched bases: 7. CDR3 coding DNA: TGTGCCAGCAGCATCCGGACAGGTGTCTACAATGAGCAGTTCTTC. It codes for CASSIRTGVYNEQFF.

The chain is built from TRBV5-6 and TRBJ2-7; a weak D match, TRBD2 (5 bases). V was cut by 4 bases and J by 0 bases, with 11 bases left in between. The CDR3 runs 14 residues. Germline V gene data show CDR1 as SGHDT and CDR2 as YYEEEE. The CDR3 here is CASSPWTYSYEQYF. The CDR3 nucleotides read TGTGCCAGCAGCCCATGGACTTACTCCTACGAGCAGTACTTC.

This clone came up a few times. The chain has TRBV9 and TRBJ2-5; the D is unclear. This CDR3 contains 15 residues. Per germline, CDR1 SGDLS and CDR2 YYNGEE. Trimming pared 4 bases from V and 4 bases from J, leaving 17 bases between. The CDR3 region has the DNA TGTGCCAGCAGCTCTGCGTCAGGCATGGGAGAGACCCAGTACTTC. Its translation: CASSSASGMGETQYF.